This paragraph covers one TCR beta chain sequence. This sample was included in a study of blood T cell repertoires in COVID-19. Germline CDR1 and CDR2: WSHSY and SAAADI. The CDR3 loop spans 12 amino acids. The V segment lost 6 bases and the J segment 8 bases; nucleotides outside the gene matches: 6. Enrolled through a virtual design, the participants were between roughly 18 and 90 years of age and came from 24 US areas. Clinical history as reported by participants underpinned cohort assignment. Sequencing used immunoSEQ multiplex PCR; TCRdb keeps in-frame clones, though not all of them. The data hold some 220,000 clones, with 70% to 85% observed a single time.

This sequence was found in a woman aged 40 to 49 with acute COVID-19. Sequenced: PBMCs or T cells enriched from blood (not recorded which). This rearrangement joins TRBV10-2 to TRBJ1-2; the match to TRBD1 covers 7 bases. As DNA, the CDR3 is TGCGCCAGCAGGAGGGGGCGAGAAGGCTACACCTTC. Residues: CASRRGREGYTF.